These 9 T cell receptor beta chains were sequenced from one sample in a study of blood T cell repertoires in COVID-19. The table came from immunoSEQ multiplex PCR; TCRdb's copy has only in-frame clones and leaves some out. The sample records about 200,000 clones, roughly 89% being singletons. The source material was PBMCs or T cells enriched from blood (not recorded which). The receptors were sampled from a middle-aged woman with acute COVID-19.

V and J are TRBV2 and TRBJ2-6, with a possible D match to TRBD1 (6 bases). V gave up 5 bases and J gave up 2 bases, with 10 bases separating them. CDR1 and CDR2 from the germline V gene are SNHLY and FYNNEI. The CDR3 has 15 residues. The CDR3 sequence is CASSYRDPGANVLTF. DNA for the CDR3: TGTGCCAGCAGTTACAGGGATCCTGGGGCCAACGTCCTGACTTTC.

This clone was recorded only once. This chain's CDR3 is CASRGGSSYNEQFF. The CDR3 coding sequence is TGTGCCAGCAGGGGAGGGAGCTCCTACAATGAGCAGTTCTTC. This rearrangement joins TRBV9 to TRBJ2-1, with 7 bases matching TRBD2. With 5 bases clipped from V and 0 bases from J, the junction kept 2 bases outside the gene matches. CDR3 size: 14 residues. The germline CDR1 and CDR2 sequences are SGDLS and YYNGEE. The variable domain in full, with the rest retrieved from reference TRBV9 and TRBJ2-1, is DSGVTQTPKHLITATGQRVTLRCSPRSGDLSVYWYQQSLDQGLQFLIQYYNGEERAKGNILERFSAQQFPDLHSELNLSSLELGDSALYFCASRGGSSYNEQFFGPGTRLTVL.

The V call is TRBV9, the J call TRBJ2-1, with TRBD2 matching over 9 bases. CDR3 size: 18 residues. Germline V gene lookup returns CDR1 SGDLS and CDR2 YYNGEE. The junction had 16 bases not matched to a gene; V was cut back by 1 base and J by 8 bases. The CDR3 DNA is TGTGCCAGCAGCGTAAATTCCTTGGGTAGCGGGGGATTCGATGAGCAGTTCTTC. Its translation: CASSVNSLGSGGFDEQFF.

The rearrangement uses TRBV10-3 and TRBJ2-7, with 9 bases fitting TRBD2. The CDR3 runs to 17 residues. Germline V gives CDR1 ENHRY, CDR2 SYGVKD. J lost 2 bases, V lost 3 bases, and 11 bases had no gene match. CDR3 DNA: TGTGCCATCAGTGAAGGGCGGGAGGGCCGCGAGGCCTACGAGCAGTACTTC. Its translation: CAISEGREGREAYEQYF.

V and J are TRBV5-4 and TRBJ2-7; 8 bases align to TRBD1. The V gene end was trimmed by 4 bases and the J gene end by 1 base; junction bases not matched to a gene: 4. CDR3 length: 14 residues. Germline assignment: CDR1 SGHNT and CDR2 YYREEE (reference sequence). The CDR3 region is CASSAGQGSYEQYF. DNA for the CDR3: TGTGCCAGCAGCGCCGGACAGGGTTCCTACGAGCAGTACTTC.

This CDR3 is CASSSDNRETQYF. CDR3 nucleotides: TGTGCCAGCAGTTCCGACAACCGAGAGACCCAGTACTTC. This rearrangement joins TRBV7-6 to TRBJ2-5; D call uncertain. Trimming pared 6 bases from V and 4 bases from J, leaving 12 bases between. Germline-derived CDR1 and CDR2 are SGHVS and FNYEAQ. CDR3 length: 13 amino acids.

The CDR3 DNA reads as TGTGCCAGCAGTTCGGGACTGAACACAGATACGCAGTATTTT. Protein: CASSSGLNTDTQYF. V usage is TRBV28 and J usage is TRBJ2-3; TRBD2 is a possible D gene (6 bases). The CDR3 length is 14 residues. Germline CDR1 and CDR2: MDHEN and SYDVKM. The V end lost 4 bases, the J end lost 2 bases, and 10 bases lay between the germline ends.

In the case of this clone: Relative to the germline gene, one junction end is altered; a read error may explain this. The chain links TRBV2 to TRBJ2-5; D might be TRBD2 (6 bases). The germline gives CDR1 SNHLY, CDR2 FYNNEI. The CDR3 totals 11 residues. CDR3 amino acids: CASIVASVRDF. Written as DNA, the CDR3 is TGTGCCAGCATTGTGGCTAGCGTAAGGGACTTC.

This sequence joins TRBV19 and TRBJ1-5, with a weak D call TRBD1 (6 bases). Germline CDR1 LNHDA, CDR2 SQIVND (reference sequence). V was cut by 4 bases and J by 3 bases, with 10 bases left in between. The CDR3 is made up of 14 amino acids. The CDR3 region has the DNA TGTGCCAGTAGTACGGACAGTTACAATCAGCCCCAGCATTTT. Amino acid sequence: CASSTDSYNQPQHF.